The 27 T cell receptor beta chains given below trace back to one sample, sequenced in a study (TCRdb year 2016). Library preparation was by RT-PCR. Data came from an Illumina MiSeq. TCRdb reran the public reads through fastp at Q25 and MiXCR, keeping productive beta chains. Each CDR3 protein gets just one entry, which takes the most common genes and DNA from the rows behind it. The sample data list hundreds of thousands of distinct CDR3 sequences, and 13% to 15% of these were observed just once. The ten largest make up roughly 3.6% of the sample. Sequenced material: memory CD4+ T cells from blood. Receptors were obtained from a female donor in good health, serving as a healthy control.

The CDR3 reads CASSRAGGHEQYF. CDR3 DNA: TGCGCCAGCAGTCGAGCGGGAGGGCACGAGCAGTACTTC. The chain has TRBV5-1 and TRBJ2-7; 10 positions agree with TRBD2. The ends lost 5 bases at V and 5 bases at J; junction bases unmatched: 4. Germline CDR1 and CDR2: SGHRS and YFSETQ. The length of the CDR3 is 13 residues.

This clonotype appeared many times. The V and J genes are TRBV5-1 and TRBJ2-7; 8 bases are shared with TRBD2. Germline V gene lookup returns CDR1 SGHRS and CDR2 YFSETQ. CDR3 length: 15 residues. V was clipped by 0 bases and J by 2 bases; unmatched bases: 4. In nucleotides, the CDR3 is TGCGCCAGCAGCTTGGAGACGGGAGGGCCCTACGAGCAGTACTTC. Translated, it gives CASSLETGGPYEQYF.

The V call is TRBV6-6, the J call TRBJ2-1; no clear D. CDR1 is MNHNY, CDR2 SVGAGI, per germline (reference sequence). V gave up 4 bases and J gave up 9 bases, with 16 bases separating them. This CDR3 comprises 14 residues. The CDR3 DNA reads as TGTGCCAGCAGTTCCTTTCAGGCTAGTATTGAGCAGTTCTTC. It yields the protein CASSSFQASIEQFF.

This clonotype was counted a few times. The chain couples TRBV28 to TRBJ2-1; D tentatively fits TRBD1 or TRBD2 (5 bases each). Trimming cost V 6 bases and J 7 bases, with 19 bases left between them. The CDR3 is made up of 15 amino acids. Germline V gives CDR1 MDHEN, CDR2 SYDVKM. CDR3: CASSPPPLGENEQFF. CDR3 in DNA: TGTGCCAGCAGCCCGCCCCCTTTAGGGGAGAATGAGCAGTTCTTC.

This clonotype was detected ten times or more. The rearrangement uses TRBV12-3 or TRBV12-4 and TRBJ1-2, with D possibly TRBD1 on 5 matching bases. This CDR3 is 13 amino acids long. Deletions cut 7 bases from V and 2 bases from J, with 11 bases between. CDR3 region: CASTARGNYGYTF. The CDR3 region has the DNA TGTGCCAGCACCGCACGGGGCAACTATGGCTACACCTTC.

V is TRBV9 and J is TRBJ1-5, with D perhaps matching TRBD1 (5 bases). The CDR3 runs to 14 residues. The germline V gene encodes CDR1 SGDLS and CDR2 YYNGEE. Trimming took 4 bases from V and 10 from J, leaving 18 bases between them. CDR3 bases: TGTGCCAGCAGCCGAGACAGCACCGAGGGACCCCAGCATTTT. This codes for CASSRDSTEGPQHF.

This clonotype was counted many times. The rearrangement uses TRBV7-2 and TRBJ2-7; 7 positions agree with TRBD2. The CDR3 runs to 14 residues. Germline lookup yields CDR1 SGHTA and CDR2 FQGNSA. J gave up 4 bases and V 1 base, and 4 bases lay outside the gene matches. The chain's CDR3 is CASSLGREQYEQYF. The CDR3 bases are TGTGCCAGCAGCTTAGGGCGGGAGCAATACGAGCAGTACTTC. The full variable domain, rest sourced from reference TRBV7-2 and TRBJ2-7, is GAGVSQSPSNKVTEKGKDVELRCDPISGHTALYWYRQSLGQGLEFLIYFQGNSAPDKSGLPSDRFSAERTGGSVSTLTIQRTQQEDSAVYLCASSLGREQYEQYFGPGTRLTVT.

The chain has TRBV2 and TRBJ2-7; 9 bases agree with TRBD2. This CDR3 spans 14 amino acids. The trim removed 6 bases at V and 1 base at J, leaving 4 bases unmatched. CDR1 is SNHLY and CDR2 is FYNNEI in the germline V gene. CDR3: CASRRTSVSYEQYF. CDR3 DNA: TGTGCCAGCAGGAGGACTAGCGTATCCTACGAGCAGTACTTC.

This clonotype was observed a handful of times. The chain recombines TRBV12-3 or TRBV12-4 with TRBJ1-1; 8 nucleotides agree with TRBD1. Trimming took 3 bases from V and 3 from J; bases not matched to a gene: 12. The CDR3 runs 17 residues. The CDR3 here is CASSFGDRLTRDTEAFF. CDR3 DNA sequence: TGTGCCAGCAGTTTCGGGGACAGGTTAACGCGGGACACTGAAGCTTTCTTT.

This clonotype was seen a handful of times. The CDR3 region is CASSQQGTPSYEQYF. Written as DNA, the CDR3 is TGTGCCAGCAGCCAACAGGGGACCCCCTCCTACGAGCAGTACTTC. This chain connects TRBV6-6 to TRBJ2-7; 7 nucleotides agree with TRBD1. The length of the CDR3 is 15 residues. CDR1 is MNHNY and CDR2 is SVGAGI in the germline V gene (reference sequence). V gave up 6 bases and J gave up 0 bases; unmatched junction bases: 8.

The table lists this clonotype with many counts. The chain uses TRBV7-8 and TRBJ1-6; TRBD1 aligns across 8 bases. CDR1 SGHVS and CDR2 FQNEAQ come from the germline V gene. CDR3 length equals 15 residues. The trim removed 2 bases at V and 8 bases at J, leaving 5 bases unmatched. CDR3 bases: TGTGCCAGCAGCTTAATCGTGACAGGGGATTCACCCCTCCACTTT. This gives the protein CASSLIVTGDSPLHF.

Only a few counts were recorded for this clonotype. The rearrangement links TRBV5-1 to TRBJ2-2, with D maybe TRBD1 (6 bases). CDR3 length equals 15 residues. V was pared by 4 bases and J by 10 bases, with 20 bases between. Germline values: CDR1 SGHRS, CDR2 YFSETQ. The DNA of the CDR3 is TGCGCCAGCAGCATTGAGGGGGACATCTCAATGGAGCTGTTTTTT. Translated, it gives CASSIEGDISMELFF.

This chain joins TRBV15 and TRBJ2-1, with 13 bases matching TRBD2. Germline CDR1 reads LNHNV; CDR2 reads YYDKDF (reference sequence). Unmatched junction bases numbered 0, after V lost 1 base and J lost 6 bases. The CDR3 is 15 residues long. CDR3 amino acids: CATSRGTSGGNEQFF. The DNA for the CDR3 is TGTGCCACCAGCAGAGGGACTAGCGGGGGCAATGAGCAGTTCTTC.

The gene calls are TRBV6-6 and TRBJ1-5, with unresolved D. Deletions cut 4 bases from V and 0 bases from J, with 10 bases between. CDR1 is MNHNY, CDR2 SVGAGI, per germline (reference sequence). This CDR3 is 15 amino acids long. CDR3: CASSSEWGSNQPQHF. The CDR3 DNA sequence: TGTGCCAGCAGTTCAGAGTGGGGTAGCAATCAGCCCCAGCATTTT.

This clonotype was counted only a few times. V and J are TRBV7-2 and TRBJ1-6; TRBD1 matches 8 bases. Per the germline V gene, CDR1 is SGHTA and CDR2 is FQGNSA. The CDR3 loop spans 16 amino acids. The J segment lost 6 bases and the V segment lost 5 bases, leaving 9 bases of the junction unmatched. The CDR3, as DNA: TGTGCCAGCAGCCTCTGGACAGGGCCCCCTAATTCACCCCTCCACTTT. Translated, it gives CASSLWTGPPNSPLHF. Based on the CDR3 plus reference TRBV7-2 and TRBJ1-6, the full variable domain is GAGVSQSPSNKVTEKGKDVELRCDPISGHTALYWYRQSLGQGLEFLIYFQGNSAPDKSGLPSDRFSAERTGGSVSTLTIQRTQQEDSAVYLCASSLWTGPPNSPLHFGNGTRLTVT.

This chain connects TRBV29-1 to TRBJ1-1; D is ambiguous. Germline V gene data show CDR1 as SQVTM and CDR2 as ANQGSEA. Trimming removed 5 bases at V and 0 bases at J, with 13 bases between. This CDR3 spans 14 amino acids. The CDR3 region is CSVFDTFMNTEAFF. CDR3 DNA sequence: TGCAGCGTTTTTGACACGTTCATGAACACTGAAGCTTTCTTT.

This clonotype has more than one count but fewer than ten. CDR3 sequence reads: CASSVGQGGLYGYTF. CDR3 bases: TGTGCCAGCAGCGTCGGACAGGGAGGACTTTATGGCTACACCTTC. V usage is TRBV13 and J usage is TRBJ1-2; TRBD1 matches at 8 bases. From germline, CDR1 is PRHDT and CDR2 FYEKMQ (reference sequence). The CDR3 consists of 15 residues. Losses at the gene ends were 5 bases for V and 5 bases for J; bases not matched to a gene: 10.

The table lists this clonotype with a few counts. The chain carries TRBV20-1 and TRBJ2-1, with D tentatively TRBD2 (6 bases). The CDR3 covers 11 residues. Germline V gene data show CDR1 as DFQATT and CDR2 as SNEGSKA (reference sequence). The V end lost 4 bases, the J end lost 9 bases, and 10 bases lay between the germline ends. The CDR3 DNA follows: TGCAGTGCTACTCCTAGCGTTGAGCAGTTCTTC. This translates into CSATPSVEQFF.

A few counts support this clonotype. This chain uses TRBV5-1 with TRBJ1-6; D unresolved. V lost 6 bases to trimming and J lost 5 bases, with 15 bases between them. CDR3 size: 15 residues. CDR1 and CDR2 (germline): SGHRS, YFSETQ. The CDR3 sequence: CASNLDGSNNSPLHF. The DNA of the CDR3 is TGCGCCAGCAATCTTGATGGCAGTAATAATTCACCCCTCCACTTT.

V is TRBV19 and J is TRBJ2-5; 12 bases map to TRBD2. Trimming at V came to 5 bases and at J to 2 bases, leaving 6 bases not matched to a gene. The CDR3 is made up of 16 amino acids. The germline gives CDR1 LNHDA, CDR2 SQIVND (reference sequence). The CDR3 sequence is CASSHGLAGIQETQYF. The CDR3 bases are TGTGCCAGTAGTCACGGACTAGCGGGGATACAAGAGACCCAGTACTTC.

This clonotype was picked up a small number of times. The rearrangement links TRBV20-1 to TRBJ1-3, with unresolved D. The germline gives CDR1 DFQATT, CDR2 SNEGSKA (reference sequence). With 1 base removed from V and 0 bases from J, the gap between germline ends came to 7 bases. This CDR3 comprises 14 residues. As DNA, the CDR3 is TGCAGTGCTAGAGTGGCAGACTCTGGAAACACCATATATTTT. Amino acid sequence: CSARVADSGNTIYF.

This clonotype was seen at least ten times. This chain connects TRBV6-5 to TRBJ2-7, with 8 bases fitting TRBD1. V lost 0 bases to trimming and J lost 7 bases; unmatched junction nucleotides: 14. CDR1 is MNHEY, CDR2 SVGAGI, per germline. The CDR3 sequence is 17 residues long. CDR3 region: CASSYSGVGRGRSEQYF. In DNA form, the CDR3 reads TGTGCCAGCAGTTACTCAGGGGTCGGCAGGGGGCGAAGTGAGCAGTACTTC.

In this sample, this clonotype turned up a few times. The chain employs TRBV7-2 and TRBJ1-2; 7 bases agree with TRBD1. CDR3 length equals 15 residues. Germline loops: CDR1 SGHTA, CDR2 FQGNSA. The V gene end was trimmed by 3 bases and the J gene end by 5 bases; junction bases not matched to a gene: 9. As DNA, the CDR3 is TGTGCCAGCAGCTTCGGACAGGCCAACCTTTATGGCTACACCTTC. Amino acids: CASSFGQANLYGYTF.

This rearrangement joins TRBV28 to TRBJ2-1; TRBD2 matches 16 bases. With V trimmed by 6 bases and J by 3 bases, 2 bases remained unmatched. This CDR3 region has 16 residues. Germline assignment: CDR1 MDHEN and CDR2 SYDVKM. CDR3: CASRGTSGRDYNEQFF. CDR3 DNA: TGTGCCAGCAGAGGGACTAGCGGGAGGGACTACAATGAGCAGTTCTTC.

J is TRBJ1-1 and V is TRBV3-1, with TRBD1 matching 10 bases. From germline, CDR1 is LGHDT and CDR2 YNNKEL (reference sequence). J gave up 10 bases and V 4 bases, and 6 bases lay outside the gene matches. The CDR3 contains 13 residues. The CDR3, as DNA: TGTGCCAGCAGCCCCGGGACAGGGGTCGCAGCTTTCTTT. This gives the protein CASSPGTGVAAFF. Full variable domain (missing parts from reference TRBV3-1 and TRBJ1-1): DTAVSQTPKYLVTQMGNDKSIKCEQNLGHDTMYWYKQDSKKFLKIMFSYNNKELIINETVPNRFSPKSPDKAHLNLHINSLELGDSAVYFCASSPGTGVAAFFGQGTRLTVV.

This clonotype was seen more than once but under ten times. The V and J genes are TRBV12-3 or TRBV12-4 and TRBJ1-5; possibly TRBD1 for D (6 bases). Between the trimmed V and J ends, which lost 7 bases and 7 bases, there was a span of 23 bases. The CDR3 totals 16 residues. The CDR3 DNA reads TGTGCCAGCACAAGATCGGGGCACTCCCAGGGGCAGCCCCAGCATTTT. Amino acids: CASTRSGHSQGQPQHF.

The DNA for the CDR3 is TGTGCCAGCAGCTTAGGGTCCGTCGGGGAGCTGTTTTTT. Protein: CASSLGSVGELFF. The V and J genes are TRBV11-3 and TRBJ2-2; D is undetermined. Germline V lookup: CDR1 SGHNT, CDR2 YENEEA. The CDR3 extends over 13 amino acids. V lost 1 base and J 7 bases, leaving 7 bases between the germline ends.